The entry that follows covers one TCR beta chain sequence. Selected positively for CCR7 and CD45RO-negative, naive CD8 cells excluded terminally differentiated effector memory CD45RA+ cells. Using immunoSEQ multiplex PCR, the repertoire was profiled, and TCRdb retains in-frame clones only, with some absent. The top ten hold roughly 1.2% of the sample, which has about 1,800,000 clones, less than 95% seen once. This entry is derived from a study of shared clonotypes between healthy human individuals. Sequencing was done on a sample of naive CD8+ T cells sorted from blood. This TCR was recovered from a man aged 18 to 29 in good health.

The CDR3: CSVEGVDNYGYTF. The CDR3 region has the DNA TGCAGCGTTGAGGGCGTTGATAACTATGGCTACACCTTC. The chain couples TRBV29-1 to TRBJ1-2; D is unresolved. CDR1 and CDR2 (germline): SQVTM, ANQGSEA. This CDR3 is built from 13 residues. The V and J ends lost 3 bases and 1 base respectively, with 9 bases between them.